The rows below give T cell receptor beta chains drawn from one sample of a study of blood T cell repertoires in COVID-19. Profiling relied on immunoSEQ multiplex PCR, and the TCRdb table lists in-frame clones only, not all of them. Found here are a few hundred thousand clones, approximately 83% of them singletons; the top ten hold 11%. The specimen was peripheral blood. The receptors were sampled from a woman in her 70s with acute or convalescent COVID-19. The CDR3 runs from the conserved cysteine through the conserved F or W. D genes are given only for firm matches. The size of a clone is reported for some rows only, either as once, few or many, or as a class for expanded clones.

v_gene: TRBV19
abundance: once
d_gene: TRBD2
j_gene: TRBJ2-3
CDR3aa: CASSVGLAVTTQYF
CDR3nt: TGTGCCAGTAGTGTGGGACTAGCGGTAACCACGCAGTATTTT

v_gene: TRBV2
abundance: NA
d_gene: NA
j_gene: TRBJ2-1
CDR3aa: CASSLNEQFF
CDR3nt: TGTGCCAGCAGCCTCAATGAGCAGTTCTTC

v_gene: TRBV14
abundance: NA
d_gene: NA
j_gene: TRBJ2-2
CDR3aa: CASSQPVGELFF
CDR3nt: TGTGCCAGCAGCCAACCAGTCGGGGAGCTGTTTTTT

v_gene: TRBV3-1/TRBV3-2
abundance: few
d_gene: NA
j_gene: TRBJ1-2
CDR3aa: CASSQYETGNYGYTF
CDR3nt: TGTGCCAGCAGCCAATACGAGACTGGTAACTATGGCTACACCTTC

v_gene: TRBV19
abundance: few
d_gene: NA
j_gene: TRBJ1-2
CDR3aa: CASSKTGRLDYGYTF
CDR3nt: TGTGCCAGTAGTAAAACAGGAAGGCTAGACTATGGCTACACCTTC

v_gene: TRBV7-2
abundance: NA
d_gene: TRBD1
j_gene: TRBJ1-5
CDR3aa: CASSSGDRGLGQPQHF
CDR3nt: TGTGCCAGCAGCTCGGGTGACAGGGGGCTAGGTCAGCCCCAGCATTTT

v_gene: TRBV5-4
abundance: NA
d_gene: NA
j_gene: TRBJ2-2
CDR3aa: CASSLGGVGTGELFF
CDR3nt: TGTGCCAGCAGCTTGGGCGGGGTCGGCACCGGGGAGCTGTTTTTT

v_gene: TRBV5-1
abundance: NA
d_gene: NA
j_gene: TRBJ1-3
CDR3aa: CASSLVPQNLGNTIYF
CDR3nt: TGCGCCAGCAGCTTGGTGCCCCAGAATCTTGGAAACACCATATATTTT

v_gene: TRBV10-3
abundance: NA
d_gene: NA
j_gene: TRBJ2-6
CDR3aa: CAISTQGVPRTGANVLTF
CDR3nt: TGTGCCATCAGCACACAGGGAGTCCCAAGGACTGGGGCCAACGTCCTGACTTTC

v_gene: TRBV11-2
abundance: NA
d_gene: NA
j_gene: TRBJ1-1
CDR3aa: CASSFVTAGGTEAFF
CDR3nt: TGTGCCAGCAGCTTCGTGACGGCCGGAGGGACTGAAGCTTTCTTT

v_gene: TRBV3-1/TRBV3-2
abundance: NA
d_gene: NA
j_gene: TRBJ2-2
CDR3aa: CASSQGPATNTGELFF
CDR3nt: TGTGCCAGCAGCCAGGGCCCAGCTACGAACACCGGGGAGCTGTTTTTT

v_gene: TRBV30
abundance: NA
d_gene: NA
j_gene: TRBJ1-1
CDR3aa: CAYGTPRGAFF
CDR3nt: TGTGCCTACGGAACTCCAAGGGGAGCTTTCTTT

v_gene: TRBV7-9
abundance: NA
d_gene: TRBD1
j_gene: TRBJ1-2
CDR3aa: CASSPLGQAWGYTF
CDR3nt: TGTGCCAGCAGCCCCCTTGGACAGGCCTGGGGCTACACCTTC

v_gene: TRBV24-1
abundance: NA
d_gene: NA
j_gene: TRBJ2-3
CDR3aa: CATSDFANTQYF
CDR3nt: TGTGCCACCAGTGATTTTGCGAATACGCAGTATTTT

v_gene: TRBV5-1
abundance: NA
d_gene: TRBD2
j_gene: TRBJ2-7
CDR3aa: CASSLAASGGAFPYEQYF
CDR3nt: TGCGCCAGCAGCTTGGCGGCTAGCGGGGGGGCCTTCCCCTACGAGCAGTACTTC

v_gene: TRBV24-1
abundance: NA
d_gene: TRBD2
j_gene: TRBJ2-1
CDR3aa: CATRGGRYNEQFF
CDR3nt: TGTGCCACACGAGGCGGGAGATACAATGAGCAGTTCTTC

v_gene: TRBV6-1
abundance: NA
d_gene: NA
j_gene: TRBJ1-5
CDR3aa: CASSESRGTNQPQHF
CDR3nt: TGTGCCAGCAGTGAATCAAGGGGAACCAATCAGCCCCAGCATTTT

v_gene: TRBV23-1
abundance: NA
d_gene: NA
j_gene: TRBJ1-1
CDR3aa: CASSPRGEGNTEAFF
CDR3nt: TGCGCCAGCAGTCCCCGGGGGGAGGGGAACACTGAAGCTTTCTTT

v_gene: TRBV5-6
abundance: NA
d_gene: NA
j_gene: TRBJ1-6
CDR3aa: CASSSVQGGVGFSPLHF
CDR3nt: TGTGCCAGCAGCTCCGTGCAGGGAGGGGTCGGTTTTTCACCCCTCCACTTT

v_gene: TRBV7-9
abundance: NA
d_gene: TRBD2
j_gene: TRBJ2-1
CDR3aa: CASSLAGGYNEQFF
CDR3nt: TGTGCCAGCAGCTTAGCGGGGGGGTACAATGAGCAGTTCTTC

v_gene: TRBV7-2
abundance: NA
d_gene: NA
j_gene: TRBJ1-5
CDR3aa: CASSLERGNPQHF
CDR3nt: TGTGCCAGCAGCTTAGAACGGGGGAACCCCCAGCATTTT

v_gene: TRBV6-4
abundance: NA
d_gene: TRBD2
j_gene: TRBJ2-1
CDR3aa: CASSGSGGAYNEQFF
CDR3nt: TGTGCCAGCAGTGGAAGCGGGGGGGCTTACAATGAGCAGTTCTTC

v_gene: TRBV29-1
abundance: NA
d_gene: NA
j_gene: TRBJ2-5
CDR3aa: CSARPGTLETQYF
CDR3nt: TGCAGCGCCCGTCCGGGTACCTTAGAGACCCAGTACTTC

v_gene: TRBV12-5
abundance: few
d_gene: NA
j_gene: TRBJ1-1
CDR3aa: CASGGLPGSAFF
CDR3nt: TGTGCTAGTGGTGGACTCCCTGGGTCAGCTTTCTTT

v_gene: TRBV11-2
abundance: NA
d_gene: TRBD2
j_gene: TRBJ2-5
CDR3aa: CASRFTIAGSEETQYF
CDR3nt: TGTGCCAGCAGATTTACAATAGCGGGGAGTGAAGAGACCCAGTACTTC

v_gene: TRBV23-1
abundance: NA
d_gene: NA
j_gene: TRBJ1-5
CDR3aa: CANDPGQRGQPQHF
CDR3nt: TGCGCCAACGACCCGGGACAAAGGGGACAGCCCCAGCATTTT

v_gene: TRBV29-1
abundance: NA
d_gene: NA
j_gene: TRBJ1-2
CDR3aa: CSVEDTRRGVRANYGYTF
CDR3nt: TGCAGCGTTGAAGACACCCGTCGGGGGGTCCGGGCTAACTATGGCTACACCTTC

v_gene: TRBV30
abundance: NA
d_gene: NA
j_gene: TRBJ1-5
CDR3aa: CAWTQGGPNQPQHF
CDR3nt: TGTGCCTGGACACAGGGAGGGCCCAATCAGCCCCAGCATTTT

v_gene: TRBV24-1
abundance: NA
d_gene: TRBD1
j_gene: TRBJ2-7
CDR3aa: CATSEGTVHYEQYF
CDR3nt: TGTGCCACCAGTGAAGGGACAGTGCACTACGAGCAGTACTTC

v_gene: TRBV19
abundance: NA
d_gene: NA
j_gene: TRBJ1-3
CDR3aa: CASTPGVGNTIYF
CDR3nt: TGTGCCAGTACTCCCGGTGTCGGAAACACCATATATTTT

v_gene: TRBV6-5
abundance: NA
d_gene: NA
j_gene: TRBJ2-1
CDR3aa: CASSYSTWDEQFF
CDR3nt: TGTGCCAGCAGTTACTCGACATGGGATGAGCAGTTCTTC

v_gene: TRBV27
abundance: NA
d_gene: NA
j_gene: TRBJ1-5
CDR3aa: CASSLGAANQPQHF
CDR3nt: TGTGCCAGCAGTCTTGGGGCAGCTAATCAGCCCCAGCATTTT

v_gene: TRBV20-1
abundance: NA
d_gene: NA
j_gene: TRBJ2-1
CDR3aa: CSAADGREQFF
CDR3nt: TGCAGTGCTGCGGATGGCCGAGAGCAGTTCTTC

v_gene: TRBV7-9
abundance: few
d_gene: TRBD1
j_gene: TRBJ2-7
CDR3aa: CASSYGQAVSEQYF
CDR3nt: TGTGCCAGCAGCTACGGACAGGCCGTCTCCGAGCAGTACTTC

v_gene: TRBV21-1
abundance: NA
d_gene: NA
j_gene: TRBJ1-4
CDR3aa: CARGLDREEEWSEEKLFF
CDR3nt: TGTGCCAGGGGTTTGGACAGGGAAGAGGAGTGGTCTGAAGAAAAACTGTTTTTT

v_gene: TRBV4-2
abundance: NA
d_gene: NA
j_gene: TRBJ1-2
CDR3aa: CASSQDNRVVYGYTF
CDR3nt: TGTGCCAGCAGCCAAGACAACAGGGTCGTGTATGGCTACACCTTC

v_gene: TRBV19
abundance: NA
d_gene: TRBD1
j_gene: TRBJ2-6
CDR3aa: CASSSNDRAFSGANVLTF
CDR3nt: TGTGCCAGTAGTTCCAATGACAGGGCCTTTTCTGGGGCCAACGTCCTGACTTTC

v_gene: TRBV29-1
abundance: NA
d_gene: NA
j_gene: TRBJ1-2
CDR3aa: CSVAMQGLDGYTF
CDR3nt: TGCAGCGTTGCGATGCAGGGCCTTGATGGCTACACCTTC